Shown below are 24 T cell receptor beta chains from a single sample sequenced in a study of T cell responses to AZD1222 COVID-19 vaccine. Data came from immunoSEQ multiplex PCR; TCRdb stores just in-frame clones and leaves some out. The repertoire holds roughly 130,000 clones, with about 90% as singletons. Sample: peripheral blood, taken on day 0 of AZD1222 vaccination. All receptors derive from an adult in good health.

This chain joins TRBV5-6 and TRBJ1-1; TRBD1 is a possible D gene (5 bases). V was pared by 3 bases and J by 1 base, with 10 bases between. Germline-derived CDR1 and CDR2 are SGHDT and YYEEEE. The CDR3 has 14 residues. The CDR3 spells CASSWGTPNTEAFF. The CDR3 nucleotides read TGTGCCAGCAGCTGGGGGACGCCGAACACTGAAGCTTTCTTT.

The J gene is TRBJ2-3, the V gene TRBV24-1; possibly TRBD2 for D (5 bases). The V and J ends lost 2 bases and 7 bases respectively, with 12 bases between them. This CDR3 contains 14 residues. CDR1 and CDR2 (germline): KGHDR, SFDVKD. The CDR3 is CATSDYNGLNTQYF. CDR3 in DNA: TGTGCCACCAGTGATTATAACGGACTGAATACGCAGTATTTT.

The chain joins TRBV28 to TRBJ2-5, with 7 bases matching TRBD2. The J segment lost 5 bases and the V segment lost 6 bases, leaving 12 bases of the junction unmatched. The length of the CDR3 is 15 residues. Germline CDR1 and CDR2: MDHEN and SYDVKM. Here the CDR3 DNA reads TGTGCCAGCAGCCGCACGGGACTAACCTCGGAGACCCAGTACTTC. It specifies CASSRTGLTSETQYF.

For this clone: An end of the junction does not agree with germline; a read error may underlie this. V gene TRBV7-7 combines with J gene TRBJ1-4; 7 bases match TRBD1. CDR3 length: 13 amino acids. Germline V gene lookup returns CDR1 SSHAT and CDR2 FNYEAQ (reference sequence). CDR3 residues: CASSRDRGEKLFF. In nucleotides, the CDR3 is TGTGCTAGCAGCCGGGACAGAGGGGAAAAACTGTTTTTT.

The gene calls are TRBV10-3 and TRBJ2-7; a possible D gene is TRBD1 (8 bases). V lost 6 bases, J lost 7 bases, and 19 bases lay in between. This CDR3 has 14 residues. Germline V gene data show CDR1 as ENHRY and CDR2 as SYGVKD. As DNA, the CDR3 is TGTGCCATCAGACAGGGGGTGCCAGCGGGAGAGCAGTACTTC. Its protein product is CAIRQGVPAGEQYF.

The chain uses TRBV19 and TRBJ2-3; TRBD1 agrees at 7 bases. The V segment lost 3 bases and the J segment 3 bases; nucleotides outside the gene matches: 6. Germline V CDR1 and CDR2: LNHDA, SQIVND (reference sequence). The CDR3 contains 15 residues. In DNA form, the CDR3 reads TGTGCCAGTAGTATGGCAGGGGGTCGGACAGATACGCAGTATTTT. Its protein product is CASSMAGGRTDTQYF.

The J gene is TRBJ2-1, the V gene TRBV5-6, with D hard to call. Trimming took 1 base from V and 9 from J, leaving 11 bases between them. This CDR3 contains 13 residues. Germline values: CDR1 SGHDT, CDR2 YYEEEE. CDR3 coding DNA: TGTGCCAGCAGCTTGAAAGCTGTCGGTGAGCAGTTCTTC. Its translation: CASSLKAVGEQFF.

This chain links TRBV6-2 or TRBV6-3 with TRBJ1-6, with D unresolved. The V end lost 5 bases, the J end lost 14 bases, and 16 bases lay between the germline ends. The CDR3 extends over 13 amino acids. Germline V lookup: CDR1 MNHEY, CDR2 SVGEGT. The CDR3 loop is CASSPFGPLALHF. In DNA, the CDR3 is TGTGCCAGCAGTCCATTCGGCCCTTTGGCCCTCCACTTT.

The chain recombines TRBV6-5 with TRBJ2-5; D gene ambiguous. This CDR3 comprises 11 residues. Germline V gene data show CDR1 as MNHEY and CDR2 as SVGAGI. The V end lost 4 bases, the J end lost 8 bases, and 8 bases lay between the germline ends. The CDR3 sequence: CASSSLGTQYF. The CDR3 region has the DNA TGTGCCAGCAGTTCCCTCGGTACCCAGTACTTC.

V and J are TRBV27 and TRBJ2-7; 9 bases are shared with TRBD2. Germline trimming cut 2 bases from V and 5 bases from J; bases unmatched to any gene: 7. The CDR3 spans 15 residues. The germline V gene has CDR1 MNHEY and CDR2 SMNVEV (reference sequence). CDR3 residues: CASSLIAGGFHEQYF. The CDR3 DNA is TGTGCCAGCAGTTTAATTGCGGGGGGGTTCCACGAGCAGTACTTC.

The gene calls are TRBV6-2 or TRBV6-3 and TRBJ1-2; 8 nucleotides match TRBD1. With V trimmed by 2 bases and J by 6 bases, 5 bases remained unmatched. This CDR3 has 14 residues. From germline, CDR1 is MNHEY and CDR2 SVGEGT. The chain's CDR3 is CASSYDRGLDGYTF. The CDR3 bases are TGTGCCAGCAGTTACGACAGGGGACTGGATGGCTACACCTTC.

J is TRBJ2-2 and V is TRBV9, with D uncertain. Germline-derived CDR1 and CDR2 are SGDLS and YYNGEE. CDR3 length: 15 amino acids. The ends were cut back, 1 base at V and 1 base at J, with 8 bases in the middle. The CDR3 DNA follows: TGTGCCAGCAGCGTATTGGGCAGGAACACCGGGGAGCTGTTTTTT. Protein sequence: CASSVLGRNTGELFF. Full variable domain (rest looked up from reference TRBV9 and TRBJ2-2): DSGVTQTPKHLITATGQRVTLRCSPRSGDLSVYWYQQSLDQGLQFLIQYYNGEERAKGNILERFSAQQFPDLHSELNLSSLELGDSALYFCASSVLGRNTGELFFGEGSRLTVL.

V and J are TRBV10-2 and TRBJ2-3; D is possibly TRBD2 (6 bases). The CDR3 runs to 14 residues. Trimming pared 5 bases from V and 5 bases from J, leaving 14 bases between. From germline, CDR1 is WSHSY and CDR2 SAAADI. CDR3 region: CASSPTGGRDTQYF. The CDR3 DNA reads TGCGCCAGCAGTCCTACCGGGGGTAGAGATACGCAGTATTTT.

This rearrangement joins TRBV5-1 to TRBJ1-2; D is uncertain. The CDR3 contains 15 residues. V gave up 2 bases and J gave up 0 bases, with 11 bases separating them. From germline, CDR1 is SGHRS and CDR2 YFSETQ. CDR3 nucleotide sequence: TGCGCCAGCAGCTTACGACAATCCGCTAACTATGGCTACACCTTC. This codes for CASSLRQSANYGYTF.

The gene calls are TRBV6-1 and TRBJ1-1; a possible D gene is TRBD1 (5 bases). This CDR3 region has 16 residues. The germline V gene encodes CDR1 MNHNS and CDR2 SASEGT. V was cut by 4 bases and J by 1 base, with 16 bases left in between. The CDR3 region is CASSGRPGLTNTEAFF. The CDR3 region has the DNA TGTGCCAGCAGTGGGCGACCGGGACTGACGAACACTGAAGCTTTCTTT.

This rearrangement joins TRBV5-1 to TRBJ1-4; D remains unclear. Germline values: CDR1 SGHRS, CDR2 YFSETQ. V was cut by 4 bases and J by 0 bases, with 10 bases left in between. The CDR3 runs 15 residues. CDR3 DNA: TGCGCCAGCAGCCCAAGGACTCCAACTAATGAAAAACTGTTTTTT. The encoded protein is CASSPRTPTNEKLFF.

This rearrangement joins TRBV7-8 to TRBJ2-1, with D perhaps given as TRBD1 or TRBD2 (5 bases each). Between the trimmed V and J ends, which lost 4 bases and 4 bases, there was a span of 14 bases. Germline CDR1 and CDR2: SGHVS and FQNEAQ. The CDR3 has 15 residues. The CDR3 DNA is TGTGCCAGCAGCTGGCCCGGGACGGATTACAATGAGCAGTTCTTC. This encodes CASSWPGTDYNEQFF.

The chain combines TRBV19 with TRBJ2-5, with 8 bases aligning to TRBD1. V was pared by 8 bases and J by 1 base, with 3 bases of the junction left unmatched. The CDR3 runs 13 residues. CDR1 LNHDA and CDR2 SQIVND come from the germline V gene (reference sequence). CDR3 DNA sequence: TGTGCCAGTCGGACAGGGCCCCAAGAGACCCAGTACTTC. Its translation: CASRTGPQETQYF.

This sequence joins TRBV10-3 and TRBJ2-1, with D possibly being TRBD1 (8 bases). From germline, CDR1 is ENHRY and CDR2 SYGVKD. The CDR3 totals 16 residues. Deletions cut 3 bases from V and 4 bases from J, with 16 bases between. CDR3 in amino acids: CAISESTGGAYNEQFF. CDR3 coding DNA: TGTGCCATCAGTGAATCAACAGGGGGGGCTTACAATGAGCAGTTCTTC.

The V and J genes are TRBV6-2 or TRBV6-3 and TRBJ2-7; D not certain. The CDR3 has 17 amino acids. V lost 2 bases to trimming and J lost 0 bases, with 17 bases between them. Looked up from germline, CDR1 is MNHEY and CDR2 is SVGEGT. The CDR3 nucleotides are TGTGCCAGCAGTTACCAAACTCACCGGCTTAGCTCCTACGAGCAGTACTTC. This translates into CASSYQTHRLSSYEQYF.

The chain employs TRBV7-9 and TRBJ2-5; TRBD1 aligns across 9 bases. The CDR3 consists of 15 residues. The junction had 5 bases not matched to a gene; V was cut back by 3 bases and J by 3 bases. The V gene's germline CDR1 is SEHNR and CDR2 FQNEAQ (reference sequence). The CDR3 coding sequence is TGTGCCAGCAGCTTCAACAGGGGGCGGGAAGAGACCCAGTACTTC. This sequence encodes CASSFNRGREETQYF.

The rearrangement uses TRBV3-1 (or the pseudogene TRBV3-2) and TRBJ1-1, with D possibly matching TRBD1 (5 bases). This CDR3 region has 14 residues. Germline loops: CDR1 LGHDT, CDR2 YNNKEL (reference sequence). Trimming took 2 bases from V and 5 from J, leaving 12 bases between them. The CDR3 DNA sequence: TGTGCCAGCAGCCAAATCCAGGGTGGGACTGAAGCTTTCTTT. Translation gives CASSQIQGGTEAFF.

The chain employs TRBV2 and TRBJ1-4; TRBD1 agrees at 8 bases. The CDR3 contains 14 residues. CDR1 SNHLY and CDR2 FYNNEI come from the germline V gene. The V gene end was trimmed by 5 bases and the J gene end by 2 bases; junction bases not matched to a gene: 1. Here the CDR3 DNA reads TGTGCCAGCAGTCGACAGGGGACTAATGAAAAACTGTTTTTT. Protein product: CASSRQGTNEKLFF.

CDR3 loop: CASSLGDRGYEQYF. Written as DNA, the CDR3 is TGTGCCAGCAGCTTGGGGGACAGGGGTTACGAGCAGTACTTC. This chain links TRBV5-6 with TRBJ2-7, with 10 bases that match TRBD1. CDR3 length: 14 residues. The V and J ends lost 0 bases and 4 bases, in that order; junction bases with no gene match: 1. Germline CDR1 and CDR2: SGHDT and YYEEEE.